Each of the 5 T cell receptor beta chains below was sequenced from the same sample in a study of cytomegalovirus exposure and HLA in healthy donors. The PCR contained 60 Vbeta and 13 Jbeta primers. This table comes from immunoSEQ multiplex PCR, and its TCRdb copy is limited to in-frame clones, with some not included. Of roughly 150,000 clones detected, around three quarters appear once; the ten largest clones hold approximately 2.1%. Sample: PBMCs. These receptors were obtained from a middle-aged man in good health and CMV-seronegative.

This sequence joins TRBV27 and TRBJ2-5; D is perhaps TRBD1 (6 bases). This CDR3 has 12 residues. The germline V and J ends were trimmed by 7 bases and 5 bases, with 11 bases remaining between them. Germline CDR1 MNHEY, CDR2 SMNVEV (reference sequence). DNA of the CDR3: TGTGCCAGCATGGGAGACAGGGAGACCCAGTACTTC. Translating it yields CASMGDRETQYF.

The chain uses TRBV28 and TRBJ2-2; D is undetermined. The V end lost 1 base, the J end lost 2 bases, and 5 bases lay between the germline ends. This CDR3 region has 14 residues. In germline, CDR1 is MDHEN, CDR2 SYDVKM. The CDR3 is CASSLLVNTGELFF. CDR3 bases: TGTGCCAGCAGTTTATTAGTTAACACCGGGGAGCTGTTTTTT.

The table lists this clone with a count of one. The chain couples TRBV7-9 to TRBJ2-7; D remains ambiguous. Germline V lookup: CDR1 SEHNR, CDR2 FQNEAQ (reference sequence). V lost 1 base to trimming and J lost 6 bases, with 10 bases between them. The CDR3 totals 13 residues. The CDR3: CASSLGTALEQYF. In DNA, the CDR3 is TGTGCCAGCAGCTTAGGCACCGCGCTCGAGCAGTACTTC.

This clone was detected only a few times. The rearrangement links TRBV5-6 to TRBJ1-2, with D tentatively TRBD1 (5 bases). CDR1 is SGHDT and CDR2 is YYEEEE in the germline V gene. Trimming stripped 5 bases from V and 2 bases from J, with 10 bases between. The CDR3 totals 13 residues. CDR3 DNA sequence: TGTGCCAGCAGAGTCAGGGAAAACTATGGCTACACCTTC. Translated: CASRVRENYGYTF.

This clone was recorded only once. The chain has TRBV7-8 and TRBJ1-5, with D possibly TRBD1 on 5 matching bases. The length of the CDR3 is 16 residues. V was trimmed by 1 base and J by 1 base, leaving 11 bases between them. CDR1 is SGHVS, CDR2 FQNEAQ, per germline. CDR3 in amino acids: CASSLDAGISNQPQHF. Written as DNA, the CDR3 is TGTGCCAGCAGCTTAGATGCAGGGATAAGCAATCAGCCCCAGCATTTT.